The 28 T cell receptor beta chains below were found in one sample sequenced in a study of cytomegalovirus exposure and HLA in healthy donors. PCR amplification relied on 60 Vbeta primers (plus 13 Jbeta primers). The table came from immunoSEQ multiplex PCR; TCRdb's copy has only in-frame clones and leaves some out. The sample yields about 110,000 clones, about three quarters seen once. Sequencing input: PBMCs. These receptors originate from a woman aged 60 to 75 in good health and CMV-seropositive.

This clone was recorded many times. V gene TRBV6-1 combines with J gene TRBJ1-1; 8 bases fit TRBD1. This CDR3 is 13 amino acids long. Germline trimming cut 7 bases from V and 5 bases from J; bases unmatched to any gene: 6. The germline V gene encodes CDR1 MNHNS and CDR2 SASEGT. The CDR3 reads CASTRDRNTEAFF. The DNA of the CDR3 is TGTGCCAGCACCCGGGACAGGAATACTGAAGCTTTCTTT.

V is TRBV7-3 and J is TRBJ2-1, with 10 bases that match TRBD2. Trimming took 5 bases from V and 1 from J; bases not matched to a gene: 5. This CDR3 is 16 amino acids long. The germline gives CDR1 SGHTA, CDR2 FQGTGA. CDR3 bases: TGTGCCAGCAGCAGCCTTAGCGGGAGGTCCTACAATGAGCAGTTCTTC. This encodes CASSSLSGRSYNEQFF. Using reference TRBV7-3 and TRBJ2-1 for the parts outside the CDR3, the full variable domain is GAGVSQTPSNKVTEKGKYVELRCDPISGHTALYWYRQSLGQGPEFLIYFQGTGAADDSGLPNDRFFAVRPEGSVSTLKIQRTERGDSAVYLCASSSLSGRSYNEQFFGPGTRLTVL.

This clone has a handful of counts. The gene calls are TRBV4-2 and TRBJ1-1; no definite D call. CDR3 length equals 15 residues. The germline CDR1 and CDR2 sequences are LGHNA and YNFKEQ. Trimming shortened V by 0 bases and J by 2 bases, and 10 bases separated the two germline ends. The CDR3 spells CASSQEFYVNTEAFF. The CDR3 region has the DNA TGTGCCAGCAGCCAAGAGTTCTACGTAAACACTGAAGCTTTCTTT.

The gene calls are TRBV5-1 and TRBJ1-3; D uncertain. This CDR3 comprises 17 residues. Germline lookup yields CDR1 SGHRS and CDR2 YFSETQ. Trimming removed 0 bases from V and 0 bases from J, with 13 bases in between. The CDR3 sequence is CASSLVTTPSSGNTIYF. CDR3 sequence (DNA): TGCGCCAGCAGCTTGGTGACGACACCGAGCTCTGGAAACACCATATATTTT.

The chain couples TRBV27 to TRBJ1-4; D call uncertain. Germline CDR1 and CDR2: MNHEY and SMNVEV (reference sequence). V lost 5 bases, J lost 10 bases, and 11 bases lay in between. The CDR3 runs to 12 residues. CDR3 amino acids: CASSNIRGKLFF. The CDR3 DNA reads TGTGCCAGCAGTAATATACGGGGAAAACTGTTTTTT.

CDR3 DNA: TGTGCCAGCAGCTTGCGGTCCGTGAACTATGGCTACACCTTC. Translated: CASSLRSVNYGYTF. J is TRBJ1-2 and V is TRBV5-4; no clear D. CDR1 is SGHNT and CDR2 is YYREEE in the germline V gene (reference sequence). V was trimmed by 1 base and J by 2 bases, leaving 9 bases between them. The CDR3 consists of 14 residues.

The chain is built from TRBV19 and TRBJ2-7; 12 bases line up with TRBD2. The CDR3 sequence is 16 residues long. The ends lost 3 bases at V and 4 bases at J; junction bases unmatched: 7. Germline loops: CDR1 LNHDA, CDR2 SQIVND (reference sequence). CDR3 DNA: TGTGCCAGTAGTATTACGACTAGCGGGAGACTGTACGAGCAGTACTTC. Translation gives CASSITTSGRLYEQYF.

This chain connects TRBV27 to TRBJ1-5, with a weak D call TRBD1 (6 bases). Germline lookup yields CDR1 MNHEY and CDR2 SMNVEV (reference sequence). The CDR3 consists of 15 residues. Deletions cut 3 bases from V and 4 bases from J, with 13 bases between. The CDR3 reads CASSFGGQGNQPQHF. For the CDR3, the DNA is TGTGCCAGCAGTTTCGGGGGGCAGGGGAATCAGCCCCAGCATTTT.

The sample holds a few counts of this clone. The chain has TRBV2 and TRBJ1-1, with D possibly TRBD1 on 6 matching bases. The V gene lost 6 bases and the J gene lost 0 bases, with 8 bases spanning the gap. This CDR3 spans 13 amino acids. The germline CDR1 and CDR2 sequences are SNHLY and FYNNEI. This CDR3 reads CASRGDMNTEAFF. CDR3 sequence (DNA): TGTGCCAGCAGGGGGGACATGAACACTGAAGCTTTCTTT.

The chain joins TRBV4-1 to TRBJ2-1; 12 nucleotides match TRBD2. Trimming cost V 5 bases and J 4 bases; bases outside gene matches: 6. CDR3 length: 16 residues. Germline assignment: CDR1 MGHRA and CDR2 YSYEKL. The CDR3 region has the DNA TGCGCCAGCAGCTTGAGGACTAGCGGGATTTACAATGAGCAGTTCTTC. It yields the protein CASSLRTSGIYNEQFF.

The J gene is TRBJ2-1, the V gene TRBV27; 8 nucleotides agree with TRBD2. The CDR3 is 14 residues long. V lost 6 bases and J lost 7; bases outside the gene matches: 8. CDR1 is MNHEY and CDR2 is SMNVEV in the germline V gene (reference sequence). Here the CDR3 reads CASRDSGSRNEQFF. For the CDR3, the DNA is TGTGCCAGCAGGGACAGCGGGAGTCGGAATGAGCAGTTCTTC.

The chain is built from TRBV18 and TRBJ2-7; 9 bases fit TRBD1. Germline V gene sequence: CDR1 KGHSH, CDR2 LQKENI. The CDR3 loop spans 13 amino acids. In DNA, the CDR3 is TGTGCAACAGGGACAGGGACCTCCTACGAGCAGTACTTC. This sequence encodes CATGTGTSYEQYF.

In this sample, this clone turned up a few times. V usage is TRBV15 and J usage is TRBJ2-7; TRBD1 might be the D (5 bases). CDR3 length: 16 amino acids. Per the germline V gene, CDR1 is LNHNV and CDR2 is YYDKDF (reference sequence). Between the trimmed V and J ends, which lost 0 bases and 2 bases, there was a span of 14 bases. CDR3 in DNA: TGTGCCACCAGCAGAGATAGGGGCTTCTCAACCTACGAGCAGTACTTC. Amino acids: CATSRDRGFSTYEQYF.

This sequence joins TRBV19 and TRBJ2-5, with 12 bases identical to TRBD2. This CDR3 has 15 residues. Germline V gene sequence: CDR1 LNHDA, CDR2 SQIVND (reference sequence). The ends lost 5 bases at V and 5 bases at J; junction bases unmatched: 6. The CDR3 nucleotides are TGTGCCAGTAGTCTAGCGGGAGGGCCTGTGGAGACCCAGTACTTC. It yields the protein CASSLAGGPVETQYF.

V and J are TRBV7-9 and TRBJ2-1, with 9 bases matching TRBD2. The length of the CDR3 is 15 residues. Unmatched junction bases numbered 5, after V lost 4 bases and J lost 4 bases. The V gene's germline CDR1 is SEHNR and CDR2 FQNEAQ (reference sequence). CDR3 region: CASSSWTSDYNEQFF. CDR3 nucleotide sequence: TGTGCCAGCAGCTCCTGGACTAGCGATTACAATGAGCAGTTCTTC.

This rearrangement joins TRBV4-2 to TRBJ2-3; 8 bases fit TRBD1. This CDR3 has 15 amino acids. Per germline, CDR1 LGHNA and CDR2 YNFKEQ. After removal of 4 bases from V and 8 bases from J, the junction contained 11 bases not matched to a gene. The CDR3 DNA reads as TGTGCCAGCAGCCGAGGGACAGGCCTCGAGGGTACGCAGTATTTT. Residues: CASSRGTGLEGTQYF.

The CDR3 here is CASSQQGQINEKLFF. CDR3 DNA sequence: TGTGCCAGCAGTCAGCAGGGACAGATTAATGAAAAACTGTTTTTT. This chain links TRBV2 with TRBJ1-4, with 7 bases aligning to TRBD1. This CDR3 contains 15 residues. V shed 5 bases and J 4 bases; nucleotides not matched to a gene: 7. Germline CDR1 SNHLY, CDR2 FYNNEI. Based on the CDR3 plus reference TRBV2 and TRBJ1-4, the full variable domain is EPEVTQTPSHQVTQMGQEVILRCVPISNHLYFYWYRQILGQKVEFLVSFYNNEISEKSEIFDDQFSVERPDGSNFTLKIRSTKLEDSAMYFCASSQQGQINEKLFFGSGTQLSVL.

V is TRBV7-2 and J is TRBJ2-7; D ambiguous. V was shortened by 1 base and J by 4 bases, with 5 bases between the two germline ends. The CDR3 has 12 amino acids. Germline V gives CDR1 SGHTA, CDR2 FQGNSA. The CDR3 loop is CASSLGAYEQYF. CDR3 nucleotide sequence: TGTGCCAGCAGCTTAGGTGCGTACGAGCAGTACTTC.

CDR3 residues: CASRPQGAGANVLTF. The CDR3 DNA sequence: TGTGCCAGCAGGCCACAGGGGGCTGGGGCCAACGTCCTGACTTTC. The rearrangement joins TRBV5-4 to TRBJ2-6; 8 bases align to TRBD1. The CDR3 has 15 amino acids. V dropped 5 bases and J dropped 2; count of bases not matched to a gene: 3. Looked up from germline, CDR1 is SGHNT and CDR2 is YYREEE (reference sequence).

In this sample, this clone turned up a few times. The chain recombines TRBV19 with TRBJ2-2, with TRBD1 matching over 12 bases. Germline V lookup: CDR1 LNHDA, CDR2 SQIVND (reference sequence). The V and J ends lost 3 bases and 4 bases, in that order; junction bases with no gene match: 9. The CDR3 has 18 residues. For the CDR3, the DNA is TGTGCCAGTAGTATGCCCAACCCGGGACAGGGGGCCACCGGGGAGCTGTTTTTT. Protein sequence: CASSMPNPGQGATGELFF.

The chain is built from TRBV27 and TRBJ2-7, with a tentative D call TRBD1 (6 bases). V lost 8 bases and J lost 5, with 13 bases in between. The CDR3 extends over 12 amino acids. The germline CDR1 and CDR2 sequences are MNHEY and SMNVEV (reference sequence). The DNA for the CDR3 is TGTGCCAGCTTATCACAGGGAAACGAGCAGTACTTC. Its translation is CASLSQGNEQYF.

V and J are TRBV11-2 and TRBJ2-7, with 8 bases identical to TRBD1. This CDR3 spans 16 amino acids. Trimming removed 3 bases from V and 1 base from J; junction bases left unmatched: 8. Germline V gene data show CDR1 as SGHAT and CDR2 as FQNNGV. Here the CDR3 DNA reads TGTGCCAGCAGCTTCGCAACCGGGACAGGATCCTACGAGCAGTACTTC. Protein sequence: CASSFATGTGSYEQYF. Full variable domain (rest looked up from reference TRBV11-2 and TRBJ2-7): EAGVAQSPRYKIIEKRQSVAFWCNPISGHATLYWYQQILGQGPKLLIQFQNNGVVDDSQLPKDRFSAERLKGVDSTLKIQPAKLEDSAVYLCASSFATGTGSYEQYFGPGTRLTVT.

The J gene is TRBJ2-1, the V gene TRBV7-6; D may be TRBD2 (5 bases). This CDR3 spans 17 amino acids. Germline loops: CDR1 SGHVS, CDR2 FNYEAQ. The ends were cut back, 1 base at V and 4 bases at J, with 17 bases in the middle. Here the CDR3 reads CASSLGNWRVVYNEQFF. CDR3 in DNA: TGTGCCAGCAGCTTAGGAAATTGGCGGGTAGTTTACAATGAGCAGTTCTTC.

The chain links TRBV10-3 to TRBJ1-2; D gene uncertain. V was trimmed by 3 bases and J by 8 bases, leaving 10 bases between them. CDR1 and CDR2 (germline): ENHRY, SYGVKD. The CDR3 extends over 12 amino acids. CDR3 region: CAISDHLGGYTF. As DNA, the CDR3 is TGTGCCATCAGTGACCACCTGGGCGGCTACACCTTC.

The chain links TRBV6-1 to TRBJ2-1, with 7 bases fitting TRBD2. The germline V gene encodes CDR1 MNHNS and CDR2 SASEGT. The CDR3 runs to 15 residues. Germline trimming cut 2 bases from V and 4 bases from J; bases unmatched to any gene: 5. CDR3 nucleotides: TGTGCCAGCAGTGAACTGGCGGGGGAATACAATGAGCAGTTCTTC. This codes for CASSELAGEYNEQFF.

This clone showed up just a few times. This sequence joins TRBV19 and TRBJ2-7; D perhaps matches TRBD2 (6 bases). CDR1 and CDR2 from the germline V gene are LNHDA and SQIVND (reference sequence). The CDR3 loop spans 11 amino acids. DNA of the CDR3: TGTGCAACCACCGGAGGGCACGAGCAGTACTTC. Translated, it gives CATTGGHEQYF.

V usage is TRBV11-2 and J usage is TRBJ1-4; D may be TRBD1 (5 bases). Trimming took 5 bases from V and 0 from J, leaving 7 bases between them. There are 14 residues in the CDR3. In germline, CDR1 is SGHAT, CDR2 FQNNGV. CDR3 in amino acids: CASSTTATNEKLFF. The CDR3 DNA is TGTGCCAGCAGCACGACAGCAACTAATGAAAAACTGTTTTTT.

The rearrangement uses TRBV29-1 and TRBJ2-1, with 10 positions matching TRBD2. Looked up from germline, CDR1 is SQVTM and CDR2 is ANQGSEA. The CDR3 spans 14 residues. Trimming removed 4 bases from V and 9 bases from J; junction bases left unmatched: 9. Written as DNA, the CDR3 is TGCAGCGTTGTAGGGACTAGCGCACTTGGTGAGCAGTTCTTC. It encodes CSVVGTSALGEQFF.